This T cell receptor (beta chain) emerged from a study of cytomegalovirus exposure and HLA in healthy donors. Study results and caveats: TRBV6-2, TRBV6-3 and some other V segments were excluded as indistinguishable.

PCR amplification relied on 60 Vbeta primers (plus 13 Jbeta primers). Assay: immunoSEQ multiplex PCR; the TCRdb copy retains only in-frame clones and omits some. The sample lists some 150,000 clones; 75% were seen once. V gave up 5 bases and J gave up 3 bases, with 16 bases separating them. CDR1 and CDR2 from the germline V gene are MNHNS and SASEGT. This CDR3 contains 15 residues. The donors (healthy individuals) were bone marrow donors. This clone was found a few times. The antigen remains undetermined. This clonotype was sampled from a man aged 25 to 40 in good health and CMV-seronegative. Sample: PBMCs. The chain recombines TRBV6-1 with TRBJ1-2, with D uncertain. CDR3 bases: TGTGCCAGCAGTCTCTCGGGATTTAGGGACTATGGCTACACCTTC. The encoded protein is CASSLSGFRDYGYTF.